This T cell receptor (beta chain) appears in the sequencing data of a study of immune evolution from preneoplasia to lung adenocarcinoma. Study-level findings and limits: Later-stage lesions appeared to have more T cells, more diversity, less clonality.

The table came from immunoSEQ multiplex PCR; TCRdb's copy has only in-frame clones and leaves some out. This table holds about 4,000 clones, around 74% found once. Germline CDR1 reads GTSNPN; CDR2 reads SVGIG (reference sequence). The length of the CDR3 is 16 residues. The germline V and J ends were trimmed by 1 base and 7 bases, with 19 bases remaining between them. A single count supports this clone. The antigen is unknown. After pathologic assessment, macro-dissection selected premalignant or tumor cells for extraction. This sequence originates from a person aged 70 to 85 with lung adenocarcinoma. This rearrangement joins TRBV30 to TRBJ1-4; tentatively, D is TRBD1 (6 bases). Sequenced: FFPE minimally invasive lung adenocarcinoma tissue. CDR3 sequence (DNA): TGTGCCTGGAGTGCCCCGAGGGGCAGGGGTAGTGAAAAACTGTTTTTT. Residues: CAWSAPRGRGSEKLFF.